The next 30 T cell receptor beta chains were all read from a single sample in a study of shared clonotypes between healthy human individuals. Profiling relied on immunoSEQ multiplex PCR, and the TCRdb table lists in-frame clones only, not all of them. The repertoire has under 150,000 clones, around two thirds of them found once; the top ten carry approximately 25%. Sequencing was performed on memory CD8+ T cells sorted from blood. Subset meaning: CD45RO+ cells pooled with CCR7-negative TemRA cells. Receptors originate from a young woman in good health.

The sample holds a few counts of this clone. The V and J genes are TRBV11-1 and TRBJ1-1; unclear D gene. The CDR3 runs to 12 residues. Trimming left V 1 base short and J 6 bases short, with 6 bases between. Germline V gene data show CDR1 as SGHAT and CDR2 as FQDESV (reference sequence). The CDR3 region has the DNA TGTGCCAGCAGCTTAGTATGGTCTGAAGCTTTCTTT. Its protein is CASSLVWSEAFF.

The chain's CDR3 is CASSLRRPPSGHTQYF. The CDR3, as DNA: TGTGCCAGCAGCTTGAGAAGGCCGCCTAGCGGGCATACGCAGTATTTT. The rearrangement links TRBV13 to TRBJ2-3, with TRBD2 matching 8 bases. V was pared by 3 bases and J by 7 bases, with 12 bases of the junction left unmatched. The CDR3 is 16 residues long. Looked up from germline, CDR1 is PRHDT and CDR2 is FYEKMQ (reference sequence). Filled out from reference TRBV13 and TRBJ2-3, the complete variable domain reads AAGVIQSPRHLIKEKRETATLKCYPIPRHDTVYWYQQGPGQDPQFLISFYEKMQSDKGSIPDRFSAQQFSDYHSELNMSSLELGDSALYFCASSLRRPPSGHTQYFGPGTRLTVL.

V usage is TRBV2 and J usage is TRBJ2-7; D may be TRBD1 (6 bases). Per germline, CDR1 SNHLY and CDR2 FYNNEI. This CDR3 has 13 residues. V lost 8 bases, J lost 2 bases, and 13 bases lay in between. The CDR3 sequence: CASRDIEPYEQYF. DNA for the CDR3: TGTGCCAGCCGGGACATTGAACCCTACGAGCAGTACTTC.

The chain combines TRBV28 with TRBJ1-5, with D maybe TRBD1 (6 bases). V lost 6 bases to trimming and J lost 3 bases, with 18 bases between them. The CDR3 covers 16 residues. The germline CDR1 and CDR2 sequences are MDHEN and SYDVKM. The CDR3 DNA reads TGTGCCAGCAGCCACAAGCAGGGGTTGTTCAATCAGCCCCAGCATTTT. This encodes CASSHKQGLFNQPQHF.

The sample holds many counts of this clone. V gene TRBV27 combines with J gene TRBJ2-5, with 8 bases that match TRBD1. Germline trimming cut 4 bases from V and 5 bases from J; bases unmatched to any gene: 3. This CDR3 has 13 amino acids. Germline V gene data show CDR1 as MNHEY and CDR2 as SMNVEV (reference sequence). The CDR3 region has the DNA TGTGCCAGCAGTTATCAGGGGGCTGAGACCCAGTACTTC. Translation gives CASSYQGAETQYF.

V is TRBV14 and J is TRBJ2-5; D is possibly TRBD2 (5 bases). The J call is in doubt because the DNA end fits TRBJ2-7 better. The germline gives CDR1 SGHDN, CDR2 FVKESK. CDR3 length: 16 residues. Here the CDR3 reads CASSPFGLARTYEQYF. In DNA form, the CDR3 reads TGTGCCAGCAGCCCATTCGGTTTAGCGCGAACCTACGAGCAGTACTTC.

This clone came up a few times. The chain is built from TRBV27 and TRBJ2-7; a weak D match, TRBD2 (6 bases). Per the germline V gene, CDR1 is MNHEY and CDR2 is SMNVEV (reference sequence). Trimming took off 6 bases at V and 0 bases at J, with 12 bases between the two ends. CDR3 size: 14 residues. In nucleotides, the CDR3 is TGTGCCAGCAGACCAACCGGGAGCTCCTACGAGCAGTACTTC. Its protein is CASRPTGSSYEQYF.

V gene TRBV27 combines with J gene TRBJ1-4, with D unresolved. CDR3 length: 15 amino acids. V was cut by 1 base and J by 0 bases, with 6 bases left in between. Germline CDR1 reads MNHEY; CDR2 reads SMNVEV (reference sequence). The CDR3 DNA is TGTGCCAGCAGTTTATTGGGATCAACTAATGAAAAACTGTTTTTT. This codes for CASSLLGSTNEKLFF.

This clone was recorded only once. In DNA form, the CDR3 reads TGTGCCAGCGAGGGTGGCGCCCCGACCTGGGGCACCGGGGAGCTGTTTTTT. The encoded protein is CASEGGAPTWGTGELFF. V gene TRBV6-4 combines with J gene TRBJ2-2; TRBD2 might be the D (5 bases). The CDR3 spans 17 residues. In germline, CDR1 is MRHNA, CDR2 SNTAGT. Trimming cost V 8 bases and J 4 bases, with 23 bases left between them.

The V gene is TRBV6-6, the J gene TRBJ2-3; possibly TRBD2 for D (6 bases). CDR3 size: 16 residues. The germline CDR1 and CDR2 sequences are MNHNY and SVGAGI (reference sequence). V lost 2 bases and J 2 bases, leaving 14 bases between the germline ends. The CDR3 region is CASSYGFGTSTDTQYF. As DNA, the CDR3 is TGTGCCAGCAGTTACGGGTTTGGGACTTCCACAGATACGCAGTATTTT.

The rearrangement links TRBV27 to TRBJ2-3, with TRBD2 matching 11 bases. The V and J ends lost 4 bases and 4 bases, in that order; junction bases with no gene match: 10. The CDR3 totals 17 residues. Germline-derived CDR1 and CDR2 are MNHEY and SMNVEV (reference sequence). CDR3 amino acids: CASSSVTSGSDPDTQYF. The CDR3 DNA sequence: TGTGCCAGCAGTTCCGTAACTAGCGGGAGCGACCCAGATACGCAGTATTTT.

This chain uses TRBV30 with TRBJ1-2; D uncertain. Germline V lookup: CDR1 GTSNPN, CDR2 SVGIG (reference sequence). This CDR3 contains 15 residues. The germline V and J ends were trimmed by 5 bases and 4 bases, with 20 bases remaining between them. CDR3 in amino acids: CAWFAVTRALYGYTF. The CDR3 DNA reads as TGTGCCTGGTTTGCAGTAACCCGGGCTCTCTATGGCTACACCTTC.

V is TRBV19 and J is TRBJ1-2, with 9 bases that match TRBD1. J was trimmed by 8 bases and V by 8 bases; bases with no gene match: 12. The germline V gene has CDR1 LNHDA and CDR2 SQIVND (reference sequence). The CDR3 totals 14 residues. The CDR3 DNA follows: TGTGCCAGTTTTAAGACAGGGGGTTCGATAGGCTACACCTTC. Translation gives CASFKTGGSIGYTF.

This clone was seen repeatedly, ten times or more. The chain employs TRBV4-2 and TRBJ2-7; D not resolved. Germline lookup yields CDR1 LGHNA and CDR2 YNFKEQ. Trimming removed 0 bases at V and 8 bases at J, with 8 bases between. The CDR3 sequence is 12 residues long. The CDR3 region is CASSQDRSQQYF. For the CDR3, the DNA is TGTGCCAGCAGCCAAGACCGGTCCCAGCAGTACTTC.

The rearrangement uses TRBV28 and TRBJ2-7; D may be TRBD1 (5 bases). Germline-derived CDR1 and CDR2 are MDHEN and SYDVKM. The germline V and J ends were trimmed by 4 bases and 0 bases, with 13 bases remaining between them. This CDR3 has 15 amino acids. CDR3 sequence reads: CASSSAGLPSYEQYF. CDR3 sequence (DNA): TGTGCCAGCAGTTCCGCAGGGCTACCCTCCTACGAGCAGTACTTC. Based on the CDR3 plus reference TRBV28 and TRBJ2-7, the full variable domain is DVKVTQSSRYLVKRTGEKVFLECVQDMDHENMFWYRQDPGLGLRLIYFSYDVKMKEKGDIPEGYSVSREKKERFSLILESASTNQTSMYLCASSSAGLPSYEQYFGPGTRLTVT.

The chain joins TRBV6-6 to TRBJ2-3; no definite D call. The CDR3 covers 10 residues. Germline V CDR1 and CDR2: MNHNY, SVGAGI (reference sequence). Between the trimmed V and J ends, which lost 7 bases and 6 bases, there was a span of 5 bases. The CDR3, as DNA: TGTGCCAGCAAAGGGGATACGCAGTATTTT. Encoded protein: CASKGDTQYF.

The chain has TRBV2 and TRBJ2-1; D remains unclear. The CDR3 consists of 13 residues. The ends were cut back, 8 bases at V and 5 bases at J, with 13 bases in the middle. The germline V gene has CDR1 SNHLY and CDR2 FYNNEI. The CDR3: CASSVARNNEQFF. CDR3 DNA: TGTGCCAGCTCGGTAGCAAGAAACAATGAGCAGTTCTTC.

In DNA form, the CDR3 reads TGTGCCAGCAGGTCAGGGGGACAGGGAATTAATTCACCCCTCCACTTT. Translation: CASRSGGQGINSPLHF. The chain joins TRBV7-9 to TRBJ1-6; 9 bases fit TRBD1. CDR1 and CDR2 (germline): SEHNR, FQNEAQ (reference sequence). This CDR3 has 16 amino acids. The J segment lost 6 bases and the V segment lost 6 bases, leaving 9 bases of the junction unmatched.

The chain employs TRBV7-9 and TRBJ2-7, with TRBD1 as a possible D gene (5 bases). The germline V gene has CDR1 SEHNR and CDR2 FQNEAQ (reference sequence). CDR3 length: 15 residues. V lost 1 base and J 3 bases, leaving 13 bases between the germline ends. The CDR3 DNA reads TGTGCCAGCAGCTTAGATAAGGGGATAAACTACGAGCAGTACTTC. Translation: CASSLDKGINYEQYF.

Regarding this clone: The same CDR3 is also encoded by other DNA sequences in this sample. This chain uses TRBV5-1 with TRBJ1-2; 7 bases fit TRBD1. The V gene's germline CDR1 is SGHRS and CDR2 YFSETQ. The V and J ends lost 2 bases and 5 bases, in that order; junction bases with no gene match: 3. The CDR3 sequence is 13 residues long. CDR3 bases: TGCGCCAGCAGCTTTGGGGACAGTTATGGCTACACCTTC. Protein product: CASSFGDSYGYTF.

The gene calls are TRBV7-8 and TRBJ2-5, with a weak D call TRBD1 (8 bases). The J call is uncertain, as TRBJ2-7 better fits the DNA end. Looked up from germline, CDR1 is SGHVS and CDR2 is FQNEAQ. The CDR3 is made up of 15 amino acids. Here the CDR3 DNA reads TGTGCCAGCAGCCAACACAGGGGGGGAAGAAACGAGCAGTACTTC. This gives the protein CASSQHRGGRNEQYF.

The chain couples TRBV13 to TRBJ1-2; TRBD1 agrees at 8 bases. There are 19 residues in the CDR3. In germline, CDR1 is PRHDT, CDR2 FYEKMQ (reference sequence). V gave up 5 bases and J gave up 7 bases; unmatched junction bases: 24. In DNA, the CDR3 is TGTGCCAGCAGCCAAAACCAGGGGGCGGCTATCAAGGTGGGGTCTGGCTACACCTTC. This sequence encodes CASSQNQGAAIKVGSGYTF.

This clone was seen a single time. The CDR3 DNA sequence: TGTGCCAGCAGTTCGGGGACAGGGGGGTGGTCTAACTATGGCTACACCTTC. The encoded protein is CASSSGTGGWSNYGYTF. The V call is TRBV27, the J call TRBJ1-2; TRBD1 matches at 11 bases. The germline V gene encodes CDR1 MNHEY and CDR2 SMNVEV (reference sequence). The CDR3 has 17 residues. The V segment lost 4 bases and the J segment 0 bases; nucleotides outside the gene matches: 7.

The chain combines TRBV2 with TRBJ1-2; D is unclear. CDR1 and CDR2 from the germline V gene are SNHLY and FYNNEI. The CDR3 spans 14 residues. The ends were cut back, 3 bases at V and 4 bases at J, with 12 bases in the middle. CDR3 protein: CASSDEGNGYGYTF. The CDR3 bases are TGTGCCAGCAGTGATGAAGGGAACGGCTATGGCTACACCTTC.

As for this clone: A single base is all that separates this from a far larger clone, so a read error is likely. Other DNA sequences in the same sample also yield this CDR3. V usage is TRBV6-1 and J usage is TRBJ2-7, with a weak D call TRBD2 (6 bases). CDR1 is MNHNS and CDR2 is SASEGT in the germline V gene. This CDR3 is built from 15 residues. The CDR3 DNA follows: TGTGCCAGCAGTGAAGCGTTGGAGGGCGGCTACGAGCAGTATTTC. Its translation is CASSEALEGGYEQYF.

This clone was counted ten times or more. V and J are TRBV6-4 and TRBJ2-2; 8 nucleotides match TRBD1. CDR3 length equals 15 residues. Per the germline V gene, CDR1 is MRHNA and CDR2 is SNTAGT. The ends lost 6 bases at V and 3 bases at J; junction bases unmatched: 6. DNA of the CDR3: TGTGCCAGCAGACAGGGGGGCGATGACACCGGGGAGCTGTTTTTT. It specifies CASRQGGDDTGELFF.

The chain is built from TRBV9 and TRBJ2-1; D may be TRBD2 (7 bases). Germline CDR1 and CDR2: SGDLS and YYNGEE. The CDR3 is 14 residues long. The germline V and J ends were trimmed by 0 bases and 9 bases, with 13 bases remaining between them. CDR3 DNA sequence: TGTGCCAGCAGCGTAGGAGGGGGGGCGAGTGAGCAGTTCTTC. Its protein product is CASSVGGGASEQFF.

The chain carries TRBV15 and TRBJ2-1; D is perhaps TRBD2 (6 bases). V lost 4 bases, J lost 10 bases, and 17 bases lay in between. Germline V lookup: CDR1 LNHNV, CDR2 YYDKDF (reference sequence). The CDR3 loop spans 14 amino acids. Here the CDR3 DNA reads TGTGCCACCAGCACGAGACTAGGATCTTGGGAGCAGTTCTTC. Encoded protein: CATSTRLGSWEQFF.

This rearrangement joins TRBV10-3 to TRBJ2-4, with D possibly matching TRBD2 (5 bases). V lost 10 bases to trimming and J lost 6 bases, with 19 bases between them. CDR1 and CDR2 from the germline V gene are ENHRY and SYGVKD. The CDR3 is 14 amino acids. CDR3 residues: CATEPGLGLNIQYF. CDR3 sequence (DNA): TGTGCCACAGAGCCGGGGTTGGGTTTAAACATTCAGTACTTC.

This clone was observed once. The chain has TRBV5-4 and TRBJ2-7; D could derive from TRBD1 or TRBD2 (5 bases each). Trimming pared 1 base from V and 3 bases from J, leaving 14 bases between. The CDR3 is made up of 15 amino acids. CDR1 is SGHNT and CDR2 is YYREEE in the germline V gene (reference sequence). The CDR3 reads CASSLSGDSYYEQYF. CDR3 nucleotide sequence: TGTGCCAGCAGCTTGAGCGGAGACAGCTACTACGAGCAGTACTTC.